This T cell receptor (beta chain) appears in the sequencing data of a study of blood T cell repertoires in COVID-19. At the level of the study: The United States, Italy and Spain provided the acute and convalescent COVID-19 samples. PBMCs, B-cell-depleted T cells, or T cells provided the cDNA or gDNA that made up the material.

Germline V gene data show CDR1 as MNHEY and CDR2 as SVGAGI. The CDR3 runs 13 residues. With 6 bases removed from V and 7 bases from J, the gap between germline ends came to 10 bases. In the source study's methods: The authors estimated nucleated cell counts from reference gene primer amplification. Produced via immunoSEQ multiplex PCR; TCRdb's table is partial and in-frame only. V and J calls and clone size are copied from that table; D and trimming were computed from the DNA. The repertoire holds approximately 260,000 clones, with approximately 82% as singletons. The sequence was collected from a woman aged 80 or over with active or convalescent COVID-19. Sequenced sample: peripheral blood. V is TRBV6-5 and J is TRBJ1-6; the D gene is possibly TRBD1 (6 bases). The DNA for the CDR3 is TGTGCCAGCAGGGACAGAAAAAATTCACCCCTCCACTTT. Encoded protein: CASRDRKNSPLHF.